This T cell receptor beta chain was found in a study of control samples from healthy donors and cancer patients. Germline V gene lookup returns CDR1 SGHKS and CDR2 YYEKEE (reference sequence). This CDR3 has 13 residues. The ends were cut back, 4 bases at V and 5 bases at J, with 12 bases in the middle. Method: immunoSEQ multiplex PCR; TCRdb's copy keeps in-frame clones and lacks some. The sample consists of some 130,000 clones, over 85% of them appearing once. Sequencing was carried out using blood. The chain is built from TRBV5-5 and TRBJ1-1; D remains unclear. The clonotype was recovered from a man aged 30 to 45 in good health. CDR3 DNA sequence: TGTGCCAGCAGCGCTGAGGTCGTTACTGAAGCTTTCTTT. Translating gives CASSAEVVTEAFF. Together with reference TRBV5-5 and TRBJ1-1, the CDR3 gives the full variable domain: DAGVTQSPTHLIKTRGQQVTLRCSPISGHKSVSWYQQVLGQGPQFIFQYYEKEERGRGNFPDRFSARQFPNYSSELNVNALLLGDSALYLCASSAEVVTEAFFGQGTRLTVV.